Below, 5 T cell receptor beta chains from the same sample are listed, as sequenced in a study of shared clonotypes between healthy human individuals. The naive CD8 subset, CD45RO-negative cells positively selected for CCR7, excluded terminally differentiated effector memory CD45RA+ cells. Profiling relied on immunoSEQ multiplex PCR, and the TCRdb table lists in-frame clones only, not all of them. The data hold 600,000 or so clones, with 85% to 95% observed a single time. The sequencing sample was made of naive CD8+ T cells sorted from blood. The receptors originated from a woman under 40 in good health.

The gene calls are TRBV5-5 and TRBJ2-7; D is possibly TRBD1 (5 bases). V was cut by 0 bases and J by 6 bases, with 10 bases left in between. Per germline, CDR1 SGHKS and CDR2 YYEKEE (reference sequence). The CDR3 has 13 residues. The CDR3 loop is CASSLVQGGEQYF. DNA for the CDR3: TGTGCCAGCAGCTTGGTCCAGGGTGGCGAGCAGTACTTC.

This chain uses TRBV7-2 with TRBJ2-7; 10 nucleotides line up with TRBD2. CDR3 size: 16 residues. V was clipped by 2 bases and J by 0 bases; unmatched bases: 4. CDR1 and CDR2 (germline): SGHTA, FQGNSA. The DNA for the CDR3 is TGTGCCAGCAGCTTATTGACTAGCGGGTTCTCCTACGAGCAGTACTTC. This sequence encodes CASSLLTSGFSYEQYF. Complete variable domain (other parts from reference TRBV7-2 and TRBJ2-7): GAGVSQSPSNKVTEKGKDVELRCDPISGHTALYWYRQSLGQGLEFLIYFQGNSAPDKSGLPSDRFSAERTGGSVSTLTIQRTQQEDSAVYLCASSLLTSGFSYEQYFGPGTRLTVT.

The V gene is TRBV19, the J gene TRBJ2-1; D is unresolved. The CDR3 length is 15 residues. V was shortened by 1 base and J by 1 base, with 8 bases between the two germline ends. Germline lookup yields CDR1 LNHDA and CDR2 SQIVND (reference sequence). For the CDR3, the DNA is TGTGCCAGTAGTATAGCAGTGATATCCTACAATGAGCAGTTCTTC. Translating gives CASSIAVISYNEQFF.

The chain uses TRBV19 and TRBJ1-5; no definite D call. Germline V gene data show CDR1 as LNHDA and CDR2 as SQIVND (reference sequence). This CDR3 is built from 13 residues. The germline V and J ends were trimmed by 3 bases and 7 bases, with 10 bases remaining between them. The CDR3 sequence: CASSMSSGQPQHF. The CDR3 DNA is TGTGCCAGTAGTATGTCGTCGGGACAGCCCCAGCATTTT.

The chain links TRBV6-1 to TRBJ2-1; 12 bases match TRBD2. The CDR3 length is 16 residues. The V gene end was trimmed by 2 bases and the J gene end by 7 bases; junction bases not matched to a gene: 6. CDR1 is MNHNS, CDR2 SASEGT, per germline. The CDR3, as DNA: TGTGCCAGCAGTGAAAGGAGACTAGCGGGAGATAATGAGCAGTTCTTC. Residues: CASSERRLAGDNEQFF.